This T cell receptor (beta chain) was captured by sequencing in a study of molecular identifiers for immune sequencing clone quantification. The wider study: Replicate RNA from roughly 20,000 or 100,000 naive CD8 T cells formed five aliquots; four were sequenced.

Sorted cells numbering about 19,000 to 1,000,000, with 10%, 30% or 50% RNA, yielded the naive CD8 libraries. CDR1 LGHNA and CDR2 YSLEER come from the germline V gene. The CDR3 length is 15 residues. Deletions cut 3 bases from V and 6 bases from J, with 17 bases between. Generation of bulk TCR libraries relied on previously described methods and listed TCR primers. TCRdb independently ran MiXCR on the PCR reads; one entry per CDR3 protein. The data contain approximately 670,000 distinct CDR3 sequences, 15% to 20% of them seen just once; the ten biggest clones take up roughly 0.9%. This clonotype was detected ten times or more. The antigen is not known. Study results and caveats: Jurkat TCR RNA spiked in from one cell reportedly remained identifiable amid about a million naive cells.

The V call is TRBV4-3, the J call TRBJ1-1, with D unresolved. The clonotype comes from a human donor in good health. Some libraries in this study had Jurkat cell RNA spiked in. The specimen was naive CD8+ T cells from blood, with Jurkat cell RNA spiked in. Subset denoted: FACS-sorted CD8+CD4-CCR7+CD45RA+ naive T cells. CDR3 in DNA: TGCGCCAGCAGCCATGACGAGGGCATGGTCTCTGAAGCTTTCTTT. Translated, it gives CASSHDEGMVSEAFF.